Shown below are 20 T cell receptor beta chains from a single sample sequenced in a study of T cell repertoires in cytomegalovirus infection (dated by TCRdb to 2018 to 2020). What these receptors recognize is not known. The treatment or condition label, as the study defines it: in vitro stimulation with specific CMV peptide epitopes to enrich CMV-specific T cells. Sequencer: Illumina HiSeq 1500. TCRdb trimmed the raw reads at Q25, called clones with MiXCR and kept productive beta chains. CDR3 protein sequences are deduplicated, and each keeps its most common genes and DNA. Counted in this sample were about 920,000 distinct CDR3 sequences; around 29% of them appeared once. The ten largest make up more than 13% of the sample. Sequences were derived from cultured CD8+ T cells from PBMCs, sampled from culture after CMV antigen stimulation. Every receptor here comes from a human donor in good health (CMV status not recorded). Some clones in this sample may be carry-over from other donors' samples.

DNA of the CDR3: TGTGCCAGCAGCCCAGGGGGTAGCGGGGGGCCCAACTACGAGCAGTACTTC. Translated: CASSPGGSGGPNYEQYF. The V call is TRBV11-2, the J call TRBJ2-7, with TRBD2 identical over 10 bases. The CDR3 spans 17 residues. V shed 5 bases and J 3 bases; nucleotides not matched to a gene: 13. The germline CDR1 and CDR2 sequences are SGHAT and FQNNGV.

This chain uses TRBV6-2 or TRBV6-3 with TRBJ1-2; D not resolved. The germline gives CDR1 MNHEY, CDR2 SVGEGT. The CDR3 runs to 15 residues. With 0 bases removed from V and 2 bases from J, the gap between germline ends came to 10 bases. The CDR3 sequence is CASSYSRDGNYGYTF. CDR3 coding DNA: TGTGCCAGCAGTTACTCGAGAGACGGGAACTATGGCTACACCTTC.

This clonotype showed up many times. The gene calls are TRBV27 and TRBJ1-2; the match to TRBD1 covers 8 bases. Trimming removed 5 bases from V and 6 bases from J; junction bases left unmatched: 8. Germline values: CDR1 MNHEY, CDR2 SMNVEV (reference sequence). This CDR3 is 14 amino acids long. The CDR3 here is CASSGTDRADGYTF. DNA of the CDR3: TGTGCCAGCAGTGGAACGGACAGGGCTGATGGCTACACCTTC.

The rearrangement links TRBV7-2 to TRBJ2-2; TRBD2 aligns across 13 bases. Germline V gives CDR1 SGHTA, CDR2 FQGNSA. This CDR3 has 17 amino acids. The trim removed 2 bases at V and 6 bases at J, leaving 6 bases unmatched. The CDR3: CASSLFLLAGGAGELFF. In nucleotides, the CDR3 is TGTGCCAGCAGCTTATTTCTACTAGCGGGGGGGGCCGGGGAGCTGTTTTTT.

Here the CDR3 reads CASSPFGGPQETQYF. CDR3 DNA: TGTGCCAGCAGCCCATTCGGGGGCCCCCAAGAGACCCAGTACTTC. V usage is TRBV7-9 and J usage is TRBJ2-5; D tentatively fits TRBD1 or TRBD2 (6 bases each). This CDR3 contains 15 residues. Trimming stripped 5 bases from V and 1 base from J, with 14 bases between. The V gene's germline CDR1 is SEHNR and CDR2 FQNEAQ (reference sequence).

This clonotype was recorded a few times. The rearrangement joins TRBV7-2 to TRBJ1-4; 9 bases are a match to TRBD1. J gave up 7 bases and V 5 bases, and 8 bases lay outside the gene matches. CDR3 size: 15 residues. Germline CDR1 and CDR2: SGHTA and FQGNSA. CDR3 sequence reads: CASSGYRGQGEKLFF. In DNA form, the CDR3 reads TGTGCCAGCAGCGGATACAGGGGGCAGGGTGAAAAACTGTTTTTT.

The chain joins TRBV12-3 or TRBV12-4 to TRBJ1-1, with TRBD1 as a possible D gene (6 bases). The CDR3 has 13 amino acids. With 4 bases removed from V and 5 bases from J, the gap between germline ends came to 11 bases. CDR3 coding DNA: TGTGCCAGCAGTTGGACAGTCACGACTGAAGCTTTCTTT. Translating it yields CASSWTVTTEAFF.

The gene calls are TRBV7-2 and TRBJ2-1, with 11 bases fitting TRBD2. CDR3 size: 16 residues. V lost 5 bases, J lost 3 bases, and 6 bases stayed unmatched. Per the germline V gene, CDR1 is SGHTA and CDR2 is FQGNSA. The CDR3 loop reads CASSTPTSGDYNEQFF. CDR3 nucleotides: TGTGCCAGCAGCACCCCGACTAGCGGGGACTACAATGAGCAGTTCTTC.

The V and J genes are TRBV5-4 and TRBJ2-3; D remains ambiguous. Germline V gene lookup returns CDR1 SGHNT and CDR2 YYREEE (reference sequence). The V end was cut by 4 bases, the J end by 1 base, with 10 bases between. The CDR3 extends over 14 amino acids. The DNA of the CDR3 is TGTGCCAGCAGCCCGGCCTACGGCACAGATACGCAGTATTTT. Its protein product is CASSPAYGTDTQYF.

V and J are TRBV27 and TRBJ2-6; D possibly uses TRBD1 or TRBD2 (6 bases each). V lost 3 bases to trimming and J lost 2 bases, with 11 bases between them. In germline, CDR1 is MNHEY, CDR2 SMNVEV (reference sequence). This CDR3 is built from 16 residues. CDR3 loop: CASSFRGRTGANVLTF. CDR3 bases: TGTGCCAGCAGTTTTCGGGGGCGGACTGGGGCCAACGTCCTGACTTTC.

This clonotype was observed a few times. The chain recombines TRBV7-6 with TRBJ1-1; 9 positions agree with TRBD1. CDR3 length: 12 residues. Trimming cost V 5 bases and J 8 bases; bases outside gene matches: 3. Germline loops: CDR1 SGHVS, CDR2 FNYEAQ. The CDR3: CASSRTGEEAFF. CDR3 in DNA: TGTGCCAGCAGCAGGACAGGGGAAGAAGCTTTCTTT.

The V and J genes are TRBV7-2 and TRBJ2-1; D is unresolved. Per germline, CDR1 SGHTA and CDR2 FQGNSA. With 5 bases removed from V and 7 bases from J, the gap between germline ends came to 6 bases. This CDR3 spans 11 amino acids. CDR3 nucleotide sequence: TGTGCCAGCAGCGTACCGAATGAGCAGTTCTTC. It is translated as CASSVPNEQFF.

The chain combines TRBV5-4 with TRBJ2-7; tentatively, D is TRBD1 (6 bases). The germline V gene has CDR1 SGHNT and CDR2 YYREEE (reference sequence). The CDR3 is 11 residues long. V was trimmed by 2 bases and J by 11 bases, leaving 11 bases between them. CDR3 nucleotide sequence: TGTGCCAGCAGCTTAGGGACAAGGGAGTACTTC. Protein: CASSLGTREYF. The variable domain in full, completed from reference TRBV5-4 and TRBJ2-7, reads ETGVTQSPTHLIKTRGQQVTLRCSSQSGHNTVSWYQQALGQGPQFIFQYYREEENGRGNFPPRFSGLQFPNYSSELNVNALELDDSALYLCASSLGTREYFGPGTRLTVT.

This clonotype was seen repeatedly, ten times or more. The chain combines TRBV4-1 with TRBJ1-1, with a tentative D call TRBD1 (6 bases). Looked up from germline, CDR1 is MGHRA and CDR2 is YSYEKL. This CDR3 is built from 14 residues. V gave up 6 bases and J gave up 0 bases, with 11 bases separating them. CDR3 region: CASSTGPMNTEAFF. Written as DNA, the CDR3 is TGCGCCAGCAGTACAGGGCCTATGAACACTGAAGCTTTCTTT.

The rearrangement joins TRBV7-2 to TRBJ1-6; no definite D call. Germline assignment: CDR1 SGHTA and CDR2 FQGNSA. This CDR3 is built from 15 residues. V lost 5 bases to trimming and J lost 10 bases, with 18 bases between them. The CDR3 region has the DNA TGTGCCAGCAGCCCCACTCAGCCCTCAAGCTCACCCCTCCACTTT. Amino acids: CASSPTQPSSSPLHF.

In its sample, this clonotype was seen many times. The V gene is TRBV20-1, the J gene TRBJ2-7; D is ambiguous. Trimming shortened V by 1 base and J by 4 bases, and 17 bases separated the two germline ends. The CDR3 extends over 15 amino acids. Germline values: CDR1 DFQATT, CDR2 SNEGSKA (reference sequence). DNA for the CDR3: TGCAGTGCTAGAGTTCGAAGAGATGCCCCTTACGAGCAGTACGTC. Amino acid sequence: CSARVRRDAPYEQYV.

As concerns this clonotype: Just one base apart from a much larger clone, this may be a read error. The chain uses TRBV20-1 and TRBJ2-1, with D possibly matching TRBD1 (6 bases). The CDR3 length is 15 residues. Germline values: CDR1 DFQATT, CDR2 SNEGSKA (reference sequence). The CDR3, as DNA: TGCAGTGTTAGAGAAGGGGGTTTGCCCTACAATGAGCAGTTCTTC. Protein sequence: CSVREGGLPYNEQFF.

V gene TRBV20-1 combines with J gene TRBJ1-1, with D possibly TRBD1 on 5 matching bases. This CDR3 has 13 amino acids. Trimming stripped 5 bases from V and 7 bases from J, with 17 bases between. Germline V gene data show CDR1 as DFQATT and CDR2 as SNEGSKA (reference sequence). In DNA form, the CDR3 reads TGCAGTGCTCCTTCGAACTGGAGGGGTGAAGCTTTCTTT. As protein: CSAPSNWRGEAFF.

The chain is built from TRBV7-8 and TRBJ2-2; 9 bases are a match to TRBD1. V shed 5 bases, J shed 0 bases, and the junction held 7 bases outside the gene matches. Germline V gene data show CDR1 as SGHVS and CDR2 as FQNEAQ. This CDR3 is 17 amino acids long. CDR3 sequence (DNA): TGTGCCAGCAGCGCCAACCGGGACAGGGCGAACACCGGGGAGCTGTTTTTT. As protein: CASSANRDRANTGELFF.

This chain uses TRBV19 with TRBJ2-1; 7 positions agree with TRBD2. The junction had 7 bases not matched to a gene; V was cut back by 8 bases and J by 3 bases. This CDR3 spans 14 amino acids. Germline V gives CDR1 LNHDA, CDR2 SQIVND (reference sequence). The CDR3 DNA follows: TGTGCCAGTTTGGGGCGGGGGAGCTACAATGAGCAGTTCTTC. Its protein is CASLGRGSYNEQFF.